This T cell receptor (beta chain) was sequenced during a study of T cells expressing NK-cell markers. UMIs were included in TCR beta cDNA generated by 5'RACE template switching. From its re-call of the 5' RACE reads, TCRdb lists each CDR3 protein once, without DNA. The sample holds roughly 180,000 distinct CDR3 sequences. Whole-study findings and limits: The study left the HCMV specificity of expanded NKG2C+ T cell clones unresolved. NKG2C+ dominant clonotype frequencies in roughly six donors were about 1.0-7.0% of CD8+ T cells.

The CDR3 totals 12 residues. Germline CDR1 is ENHRY and CDR2 is SYGVKD. Details on this clonotype: Its antigen remains unidentified.

Sequenced sample: blood T cells: a sorted CD56 or NKG2C T cell subset, CD4+ or CD8+ T cells, or bulk PBMC T cells (not recorded which). This clonotype was sampled from a woman between 18 and 69 years old in good health. The chain links TRBV10-3 to TRBJ1-1; TCRdb proposes TRBD1, but this gene call is untestable without DNA. The CDR3 sequence: CATGTANTEAFF.